A selection of T cell receptor beta chains follows, all from one sample in a study of Ad26.COV2.S vaccination and SARS-CoV-2 variants. The table came from immunoSEQ multiplex PCR; TCRdb's copy has only in-frame clones and leaves some out. Here the sample spans roughly 300,000 clones, around 88% being singletons. Sequences were derived from peripheral blood, sampled in a trial of Ad26.COV2.S vaccine versus placebo. These receptors all come from a person between 18 and 65 years old who received the Ad26.COV2.S COVID-19 vaccine or a placebo. The CDR3 runs from the conserved cysteine through the conserved F or W. Fields, in order: V gene, clone size, J gene, D gene, CDR3 DNA, CDR3 protein. The D gene is left open where the match is weak. Clone size appears in some rows only: once, few, many, or a class for an expanded clone.

V: TRBV11-2; size: .; J: TRBJ2-2; D: .; DNA: TGTGCCAGCAGCCTCACCCCATTGGTTAACACCGGGGAGCTGTTTTTT; CDR3: CASSLTPLVNTGELFF
V: TRBV28; size: .; J: TRBJ2-1; D: TRBD1; DNA: TGTGCCAGCAGTTCAGAGGGGGCAAATGAGCAGTTCTTC; CDR3: CASSSEGANEQFF
V: TRBV5-6; size: .; J: TRBJ2-1; D: TRBD2; DNA: TGTGCCAGCAGCGGGGGACTAGCGGGGCACAATGAGCAGTTCTTC; CDR3: CASSGGLAGHNEQFF
V: TRBV28; size: many; J: TRBJ1-5; D: TRBD1; DNA: TGTGCCAGCAGTGGGCCGACAGGGGGAGGTCAGCCCCAGCATTTT; CDR3: CASSGPTGGGQPQHF
V: TRBV19; size: .; J: TRBJ1-1; D: .; DNA: TGTGCAGTGGGAAGGACTCAAGCTTTCTTT; CDR3: CAVGRTQAFF
V: TRBV28; size: .; J: TRBJ2-1; D: .; DNA: TGTGCCAGCAGTTTATCGGTCGAGAATGAGCAGTTCTTC; CDR3: CASSLSVENEQFF
V: TRBV11-2; size: few; J: TRBJ2-5; D: TRBD2; DNA: TGTGCCAGCAGCTCCGGGACTAGCGGGGCGGAGACCCAGTACTTC; CDR3: CASSSGTSGAETQYF
V: TRBV2; size: .; J: TRBJ2-3; D: .; DNA: TGTGCCATCACGGCGCCCTCCCACACAGATACGCAGTATTTT; CDR3: CAITAPSHTDTQYF
V: TRBV4-3; size: .; J: TRBJ1-2; D: TRBD1; DNA: TGCGCCAGCAGCCAAGATCCCGGGACAGGGGGGAGCTATGGCTACACCTTC; CDR3: CASSQDPGTGGSYGYTF
V: TRBV6-2/TRBV6-3; size: .; J: TRBJ1-3; D: .; DNA: TGTGCCAGCAGTTACTCCCAGCTCTCTGGAAACACCATATATTTT; CDR3: CASSYSQLSGNTIYF
V: TRBV24-1; size: .; J: TRBJ1-2; D: .; DNA: TGTGCCACCAGCCCTTCTTCTAACTATGGCTACACCTTC; CDR3: CATSPSSNYGYTF
V: TRBV7-9; size: .; J: TRBJ2-1; D: TRBD1; DNA: TGTGCCAGCAGCCTAATCGGGACAGCCCTTGTGGATGAGCAGTTCTTC; CDR3: CASSLIGTALVDEQFF
V: TRBV19; size: .; J: TRBJ2-7; D: TRBD1; DNA: TGTGCCAGTAGACAGGGGCAGTCCTACGAGCAGTACTTC; CDR3: CASRQGQSYEQYF
V: TRBV3-1/TRBV3-2; size: .; J: TRBJ2-2; D: .; DNA: TGTGCCAGCAGCCAAGGAGGTGGAAGGGCAGCCGGGGAGCTGTTTTTT; CDR3: CASSQGGGRAAGELFF
V: TRBV9; size: once; J: TRBJ2-1; D: .; DNA: TGTGCCAGCCTGAGGGTATACAATGAGCAGTTCTTC; CDR3: CASLRVYNEQFF
V: TRBV5-4; size: .; J: TRBJ2-7; D: TRBD1; DNA: TGTGCCAGCAGCTTGGGACAGGGGGGCGACGAGCAGTACTTC; CDR3: CASSLGQGGDEQYF